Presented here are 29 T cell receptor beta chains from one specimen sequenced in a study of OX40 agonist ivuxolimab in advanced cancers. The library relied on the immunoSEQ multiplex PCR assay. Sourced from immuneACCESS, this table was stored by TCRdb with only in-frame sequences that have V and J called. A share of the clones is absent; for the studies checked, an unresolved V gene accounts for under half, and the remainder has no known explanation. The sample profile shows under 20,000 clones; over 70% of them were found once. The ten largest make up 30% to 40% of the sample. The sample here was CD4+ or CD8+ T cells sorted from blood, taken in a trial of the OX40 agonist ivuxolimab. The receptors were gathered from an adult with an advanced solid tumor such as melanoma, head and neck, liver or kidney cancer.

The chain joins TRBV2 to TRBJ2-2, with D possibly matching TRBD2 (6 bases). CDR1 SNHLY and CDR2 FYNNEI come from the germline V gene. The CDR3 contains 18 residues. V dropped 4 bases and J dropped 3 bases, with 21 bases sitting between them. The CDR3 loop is CASSGELEGAVHTGELFF. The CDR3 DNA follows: TGTGCCAGCAGTGGGGAACTGGAGGGCGCCGTGCACACCGGGGAGCTGTTTTTT.

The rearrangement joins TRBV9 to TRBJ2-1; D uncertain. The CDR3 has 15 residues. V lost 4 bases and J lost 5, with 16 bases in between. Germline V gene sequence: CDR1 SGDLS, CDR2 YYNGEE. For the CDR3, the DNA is TGTGCCAGCAGCTCCTTAATGGGTGCTAACAATGAGCAGTTCTTC. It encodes CASSSLMGANNEQFF.

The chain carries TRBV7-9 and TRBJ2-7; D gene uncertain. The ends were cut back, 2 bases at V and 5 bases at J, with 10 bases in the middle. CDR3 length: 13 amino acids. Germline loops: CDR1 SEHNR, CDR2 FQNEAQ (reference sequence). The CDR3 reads CASSLTDWDEQYF. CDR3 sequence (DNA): TGTGCCAGCAGCTTAACAGACTGGGACGAGCAGTACTTC.

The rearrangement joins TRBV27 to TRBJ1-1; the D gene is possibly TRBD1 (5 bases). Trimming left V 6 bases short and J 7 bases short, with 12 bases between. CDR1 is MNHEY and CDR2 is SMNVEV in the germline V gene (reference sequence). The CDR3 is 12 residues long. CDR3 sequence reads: CASRPTDSEAFF. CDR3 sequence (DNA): TGTGCCAGCAGACCCACCGACAGTGAAGCTTTCTTT.

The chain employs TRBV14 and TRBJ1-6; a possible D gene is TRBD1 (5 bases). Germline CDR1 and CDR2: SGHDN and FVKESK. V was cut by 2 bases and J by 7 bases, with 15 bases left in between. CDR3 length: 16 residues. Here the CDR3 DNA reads TGTGCCAGCAGCCAATCTTTGGGCAGGGTGAATTCACCCCTCCACTTT. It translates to CASSQSLGRVNSPLHF.

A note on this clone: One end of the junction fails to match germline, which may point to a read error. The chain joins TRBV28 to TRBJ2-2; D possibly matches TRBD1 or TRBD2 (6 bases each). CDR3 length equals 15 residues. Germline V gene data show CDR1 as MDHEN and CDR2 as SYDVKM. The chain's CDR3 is CHPAVRGERTGELFF. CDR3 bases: TGCCACCCAGCAGTTAGGGGGGAGCGCACCGGGGAGCTGTTTTTT.

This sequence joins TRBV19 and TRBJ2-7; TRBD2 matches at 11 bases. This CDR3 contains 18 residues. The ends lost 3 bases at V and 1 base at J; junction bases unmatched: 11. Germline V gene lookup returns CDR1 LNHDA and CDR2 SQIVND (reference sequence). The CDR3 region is CASSMGTSGRGLSYEQYF. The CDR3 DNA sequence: TGTGCCAGTAGTATGGGTACTAGCGGGAGAGGGTTGTCCTACGAGCAGTACTTC.

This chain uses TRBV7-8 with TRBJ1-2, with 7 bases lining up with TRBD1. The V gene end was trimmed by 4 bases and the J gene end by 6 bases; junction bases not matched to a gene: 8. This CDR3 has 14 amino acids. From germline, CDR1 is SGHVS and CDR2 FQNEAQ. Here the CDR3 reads CASSSYDRDDGYTF. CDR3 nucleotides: TGTGCCAGCAGCTCCTATGACAGGGATGATGGCTACACCTTC.

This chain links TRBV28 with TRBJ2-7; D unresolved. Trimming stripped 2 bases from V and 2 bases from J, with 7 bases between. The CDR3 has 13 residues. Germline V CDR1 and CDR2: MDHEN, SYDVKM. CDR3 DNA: TGTGCCAGCAGTTTAGGCCAGCCCTACGAGCAGTACTTC. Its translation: CASSLGQPYEQYF.

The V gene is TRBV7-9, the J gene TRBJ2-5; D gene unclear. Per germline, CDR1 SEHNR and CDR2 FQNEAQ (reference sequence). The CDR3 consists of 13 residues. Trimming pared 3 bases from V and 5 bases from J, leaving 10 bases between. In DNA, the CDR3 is TGTGCCAGCAGCTTTGGCTCGTTGGAGACCCAGTACTTC. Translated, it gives CASSFGSLETQYF. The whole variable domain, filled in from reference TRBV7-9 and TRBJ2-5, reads DTGVSQNPRHKITKRGQNVTFRCDPISEHNRLYWYRQTLGQGPEFLTYFQNEAQLEKSRLLSDRFSAERPKGSFSTLEIQRTEQGDSAMYLCASSFGSLETQYFGPGTRLLVL.

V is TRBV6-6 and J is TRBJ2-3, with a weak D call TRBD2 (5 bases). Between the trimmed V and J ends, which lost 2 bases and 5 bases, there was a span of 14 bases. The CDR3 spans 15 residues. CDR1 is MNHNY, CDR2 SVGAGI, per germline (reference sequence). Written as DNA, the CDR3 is TGTGCCAGCAGTTACACAGCGGATATTCGAGATACGCAGTATTTT. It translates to CASSYTADIRDTQYF.

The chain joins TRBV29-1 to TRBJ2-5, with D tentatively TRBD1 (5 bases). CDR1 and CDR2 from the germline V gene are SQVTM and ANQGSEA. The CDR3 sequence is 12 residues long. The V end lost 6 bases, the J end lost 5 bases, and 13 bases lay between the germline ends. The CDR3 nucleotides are TGCAGCGTGGAGCAGGGTATGGAGACCCAGTACTTC. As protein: CSVEQGMETQYF.

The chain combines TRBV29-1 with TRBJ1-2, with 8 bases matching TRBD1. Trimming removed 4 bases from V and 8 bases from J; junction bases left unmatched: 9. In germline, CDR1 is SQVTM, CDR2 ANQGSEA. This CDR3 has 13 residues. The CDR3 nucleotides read TGCAGCGTTGTGACAGGGGAGTTCTCCGGCTACACCTTC. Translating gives CSVVTGEFSGYTF.

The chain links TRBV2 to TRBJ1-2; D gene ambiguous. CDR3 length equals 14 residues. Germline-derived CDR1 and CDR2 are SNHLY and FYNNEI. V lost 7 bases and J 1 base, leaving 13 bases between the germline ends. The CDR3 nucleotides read TGTGCCAGCATTTCGGACGGGGTTAACTATGGCTACACCTTC. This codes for CASISDGVNYGYTF.

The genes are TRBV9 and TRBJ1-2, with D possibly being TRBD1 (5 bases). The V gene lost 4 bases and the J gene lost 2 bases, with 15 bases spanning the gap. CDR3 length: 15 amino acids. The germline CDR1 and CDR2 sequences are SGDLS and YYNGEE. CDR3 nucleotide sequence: TGTGCCAGCAGCTCACAGGCATCCTCAAACTATGGCTACACCTTC. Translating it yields CASSSQASSNYGYTF.

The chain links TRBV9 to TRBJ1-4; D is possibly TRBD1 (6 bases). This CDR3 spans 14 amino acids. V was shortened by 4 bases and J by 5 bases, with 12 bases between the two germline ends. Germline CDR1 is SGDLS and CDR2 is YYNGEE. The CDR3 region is CASSSGQLNEKLFF. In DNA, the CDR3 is TGTGCCAGCAGCTCCGGACAGTTGAATGAAAAACTGTTTTTT.

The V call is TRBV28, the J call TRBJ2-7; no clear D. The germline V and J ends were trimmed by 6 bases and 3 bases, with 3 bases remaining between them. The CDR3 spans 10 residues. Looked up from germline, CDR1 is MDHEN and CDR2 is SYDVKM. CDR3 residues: CASSDYEQYF. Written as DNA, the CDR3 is TGTGCCAGCAGCGACTACGAGCAGTACTTC.

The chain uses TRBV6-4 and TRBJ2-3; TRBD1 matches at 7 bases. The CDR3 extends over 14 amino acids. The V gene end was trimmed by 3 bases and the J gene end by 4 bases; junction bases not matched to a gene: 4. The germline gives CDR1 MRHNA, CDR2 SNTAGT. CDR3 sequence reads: CASSEQGYADTQYF. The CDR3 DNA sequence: TGTGCCAGCAGTGAACAGGGGTACGCAGATACGCAGTATTTT.

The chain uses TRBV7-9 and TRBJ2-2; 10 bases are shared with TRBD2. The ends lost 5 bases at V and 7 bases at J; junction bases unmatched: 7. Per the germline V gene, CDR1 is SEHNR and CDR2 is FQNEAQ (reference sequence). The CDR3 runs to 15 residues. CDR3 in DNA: TGTGCCAGCAGCGGAGCGGGAGGGCCTAGCGGGGAGCTGTTTTTT. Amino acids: CASSGAGGPSGELFF. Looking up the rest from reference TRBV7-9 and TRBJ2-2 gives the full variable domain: DTGVSQNPRHKITKRGQNVTFRCDPISEHNRLYWYRQTLGQGPEFLTYFQNEAQLEKSRLLSDRFSAERPKGSFSTLEIQRTEQGDSAMYLCASSGAGGPSGELFFGEGSRLTVL.

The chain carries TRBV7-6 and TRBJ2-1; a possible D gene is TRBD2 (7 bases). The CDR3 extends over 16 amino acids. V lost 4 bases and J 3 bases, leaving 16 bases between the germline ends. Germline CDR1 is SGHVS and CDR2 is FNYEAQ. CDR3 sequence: CASSSPWEGGYNEQFF. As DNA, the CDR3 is TGTGCCAGCAGCTCCCCGTGGGAGGGGGGCTACAATGAGCAGTTCTTC.

CDR3 sequence reads: CASSASQGSSYNEQFF. In DNA, the CDR3 is TGTGCCAGCAGCGCCAGCCAGGGAAGCTCCTACAATGAGCAGTTCTTC. The V call is TRBV7-9, the J call TRBJ2-1; perhaps TRBD1 as D (5 bases). The CDR3 runs to 16 residues. The V and J ends lost 5 bases and 0 bases respectively, with 14 bases between them. Germline CDR1 and CDR2: SEHNR and FQNEAQ (reference sequence).

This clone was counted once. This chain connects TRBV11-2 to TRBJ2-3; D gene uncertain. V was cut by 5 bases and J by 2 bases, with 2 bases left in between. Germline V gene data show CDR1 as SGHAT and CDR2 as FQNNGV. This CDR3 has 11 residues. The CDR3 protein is CASSHTDTQYF. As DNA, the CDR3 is TGTGCCAGCAGCCACACAGATACGCAGTATTTT.

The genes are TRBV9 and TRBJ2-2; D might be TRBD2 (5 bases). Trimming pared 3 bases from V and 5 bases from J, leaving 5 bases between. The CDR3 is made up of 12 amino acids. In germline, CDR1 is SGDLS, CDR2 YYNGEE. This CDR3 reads CASSGGTGELFF. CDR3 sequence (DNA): TGTGCCAGCAGCGGAGGGACCGGGGAGCTGTTTTTT.

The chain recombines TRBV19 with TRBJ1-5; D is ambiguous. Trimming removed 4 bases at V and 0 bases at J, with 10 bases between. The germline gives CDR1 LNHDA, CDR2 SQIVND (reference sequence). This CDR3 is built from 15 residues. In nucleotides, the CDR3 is TGTGCCAGTAGTACTCGAACCCATAGCAATCAGCCCCAGCATTTT. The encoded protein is CASSTRTHSNQPQHF.

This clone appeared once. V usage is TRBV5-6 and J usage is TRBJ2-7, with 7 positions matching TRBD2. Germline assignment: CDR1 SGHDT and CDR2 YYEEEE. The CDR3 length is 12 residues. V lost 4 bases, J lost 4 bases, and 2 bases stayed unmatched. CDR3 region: CASSPGGYEQYF. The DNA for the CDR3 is TGTGCCAGCAGCCCCGGGGGGTACGAGCAGTACTTC.

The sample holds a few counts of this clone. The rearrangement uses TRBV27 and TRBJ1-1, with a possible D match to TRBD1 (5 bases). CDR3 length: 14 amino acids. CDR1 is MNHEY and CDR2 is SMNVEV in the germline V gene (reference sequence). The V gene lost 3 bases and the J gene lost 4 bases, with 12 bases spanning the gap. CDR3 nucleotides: TGTGCCAGCAGTTTCCAGGGCGGAGGCACTGAAGCTTTCTTT. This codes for CASSFQGGGTEAFF.

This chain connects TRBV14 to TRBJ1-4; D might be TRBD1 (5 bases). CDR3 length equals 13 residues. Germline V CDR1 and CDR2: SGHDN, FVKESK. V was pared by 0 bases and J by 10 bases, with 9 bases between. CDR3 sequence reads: CASSQELRGKLFF. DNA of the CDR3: TGTGCCAGCAGCCAAGAGTTGAGGGGAAAACTGTTTTTT. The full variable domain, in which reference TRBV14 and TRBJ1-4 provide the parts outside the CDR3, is EAGVTQFPSHSVIEKGQTVTLRCDPISGHDNLYWYRRVMGKEIKFLLHFVKESKQDESGMPNNRFLAERTGGTYSTLKVQPAELEDSGVYFCASSQELRGKLFFGSGTQLSVL.

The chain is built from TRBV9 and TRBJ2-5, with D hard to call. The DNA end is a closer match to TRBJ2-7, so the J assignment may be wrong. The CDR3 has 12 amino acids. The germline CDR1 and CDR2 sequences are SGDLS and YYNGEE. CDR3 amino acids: CASSPGPYEQYF. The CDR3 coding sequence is TGTGCCAGCAGCCCTGGACCCTACGAGCAGTACTTC.

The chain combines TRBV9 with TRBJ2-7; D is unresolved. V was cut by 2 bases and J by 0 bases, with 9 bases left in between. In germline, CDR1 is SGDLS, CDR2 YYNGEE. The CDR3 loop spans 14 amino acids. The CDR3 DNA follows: TGTGCCAGCAGCGTTTCCGGCGGCTCCTACGAGCAGTACTTC. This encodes CASSVSGGSYEQYF.